A selection of T cell receptor beta chains follows, all from one sample in a study of cytomegalovirus exposure and HLA in healthy donors. The method was immunoSEQ multiplex PCR; TCRdb's version includes in-frame clones alone and lacks a portion of them. This sample's table reports around 140,000 clones. Sequencing was carried out using PBMCs. The receptors stem from a woman between 45 and 60 years old in good health and CMV-seronegative. Each CDR3 is given with its conserved first and last residue. A D gene is named only where the DNA matches it firmly.

j_call: TRBJ2-2
d_call: TRBD1
v_call: TRBV15
cdr3_nt: TGTGCCACCAGCAGAGCCCAGGGGGCGAACGGGGAGCTGTTTTTT
cdr3_aa: CATSRAQGANGELFF

j_call: TRBJ2-5
d_call: TRBD2
v_call: TRBV5-1
cdr3_nt: TGCGCCAGCAGCCGGACTAGCAGTCAGGGGGAGACCCAGTACTTC
cdr3_aa: CASSRTSSQGETQYF

j_call: TRBJ2-3
d_call: TRBD2
v_call: TRBV5-1
cdr3_nt: TGCGCCAGCAGCTCTAGCGGGACCTTCACAGATACGCAGTATTTT
cdr3_aa: CASSSSGTFTDTQYF

j_call: TRBJ2-2
d_call: TRBD1
v_call: TRBV18
cdr3_nt: TGTGCCAGCTCACCGCGGACAGGTATAAACACCGGGGAGCTGTTTTTT
cdr3_aa: CASSPRTGINTGELFF

j_call: TRBJ2-1
d_call: .
v_call: TRBV6-5
cdr3_nt: TGTGCCAGCAGTTCAGACTCGGATGAGCAGTTCTTC
cdr3_aa: CASSSDSDEQFF

j_call: TRBJ1-4
d_call: .
v_call: TRBV5-1
cdr3_nt: TGCGCCAGCGCCTCCGACGGGGCAACTAATGAAAAACTGTTTTTT
cdr3_aa: CASASDGATNEKLFF

j_call: TRBJ1-4
d_call: .
v_call: TRBV7-9
cdr3_nt: TGTGCCAGCAGCTTTTTTGAGGCCGCCCGTGGTGAAAAACTGTTTTTT
cdr3_aa: CASSFFEAARGEKLFF

j_call: TRBJ2-2
d_call: .
v_call: TRBV29-1
cdr3_nt: TGCAGCGTTGATGTCCCCCCACCCCGCGCGAACACCGGGGAGCTGTTTTTT
cdr3_aa: CSVDVPPPRANTGELFF

j_call: TRBJ2-2
d_call: .
v_call: TRBV19
cdr3_nt: TGTGCCAGTAACGGGCGGGAGAACACCGGGGAGCTGTTTTTT
cdr3_aa: CASNGRENTGELFF

j_call: TRBJ2-1
d_call: TRBD2
v_call: TRBV7-9
cdr3_nt: TGTGCCAGCAGCTTAGGAGGGGGTAGCGGGAAAAGTGAGCAGTTCTTC
cdr3_aa: CASSLGGGSGKSEQFF

j_call: TRBJ2-4
d_call: .
v_call: TRBV28
cdr3_nt: TGTGCCAGCAGCAGCACATACGGTGGATCCAGGGGCGACATTCAGTACTTC
cdr3_aa: CASSSTYGGSRGDIQYF

j_call: TRBJ1-4
d_call: TRBD1
v_call: TRBV30
cdr3_nt: TGTGCCTGGGCTGCAGGGGGATCTAATGAAAAACTGTTTTTT
cdr3_aa: CAWAAGGSNEKLFF

j_call: TRBJ1-3
d_call: TRBD1
v_call: TRBV5-1
cdr3_nt: TGCGCCAGCAGCTTGACAGGGGATCCCTCTGGAAACACCATATATTTT
cdr3_aa: CASSLTGDPSGNTIYF

j_call: TRBJ1-4
d_call: TRBD1
v_call: TRBV6-1
cdr3_nt: TGTGCCAGCAGTGGGGACAGCGCCTCTGCAACTAATGAAAAACTGCTTTTT
cdr3_aa: CASSGDSASATNEKLLF

j_call: TRBJ1-5
d_call: TRBD1
v_call: TRBV30
cdr3_nt: TGTGCCTGGACCAGGGGGGACAATCAGCCCCAGCATTTT
cdr3_aa: CAWTRGDNQPQHF

j_call: TRBJ1-3
d_call: .
v_call: TRBV6-5
cdr3_nt: TGTGCCAGCAGTTACAGGGGGTTCTCTGGAAACACCATATATTTT
cdr3_aa: CASSYRGFSGNTIYF

j_call: TRBJ2-7
d_call: TRBD2
v_call: TRBV29-1
cdr3_nt: TGCAGCGTTGAAGAGGACGGGAGGGCTATCGACTACGAGCAGTACTTC
cdr3_aa: CSVEEDGRAIDYEQYF

j_call: TRBJ2-5
d_call: .
v_call: TRBV13
cdr3_nt: TGTGCCAGCAGCCGGGACATTGGCGCGGAGGAGACCCAGTACTTC
cdr3_aa: CASSRDIGAEETQYF

j_call: TRBJ2-1
d_call: TRBD2
v_call: TRBV7-9
cdr3_nt: TGTGCCGGCCGCCTAGCGGGAGGGCCCTACAATGAGCAGTTCTTC
cdr3_aa: CAGRLAGGPYNEQFF

j_call: TRBJ2-2
d_call: TRBD2
v_call: TRBV28
cdr3_nt: TGTGCCAGCAGTTTTGCGGGAGAATCCGGGGAGCTGTTTTTT
cdr3_aa: CASSFAGESGELFF

j_call: TRBJ1-1
d_call: .
v_call: TRBV6-1
cdr3_nt: TGTGCCAGCAGTACCTTCTTGGGGCAGGGCTCTGAAGCTTTCTTT
cdr3_aa: CASSTFLGQGSEAFF

j_call: TRBJ1-1
d_call: TRBD1
v_call: TRBV25-1
cdr3_nt: TGTGCCACCACGACGGACAGGGCGGGCACTGAAGCTTTCTTT
cdr3_aa: CATTTDRAGTEAFF

j_call: TRBJ1-1
d_call: TRBD1
v_call: TRBV7-8
cdr3_nt: TGTGCCAGCAGCTGGGGACAGGGGGATACCGGAGCTTTCTTT
cdr3_aa: CASSWGQGDTGAFF

j_call: TRBJ2-1
d_call: .
v_call: TRBV18
cdr3_nt: TGTGCCAGCTCACCTCCGACCCAGGGGACTGAGCAGTTCTTC
cdr3_aa: CASSPPTQGTEQFF

j_call: TRBJ2-5
d_call: TRBD2
v_call: TRBV6-1
cdr3_nt: TGTGCCAGCAGTGGCCAGCGGGGAAACCACCAAGAGACCCAGTACTTC
cdr3_aa: CASSGQRGNHQETQYF

j_call: TRBJ2-7
d_call: TRBD1
v_call: TRBV6-1
cdr3_nt: TGTGCCAGTTTCCGGGACAGCACCTACGAGCAGTACTTC
cdr3_aa: CASFRDSTYEQYF

j_call: TRBJ2-2
d_call: TRBD1
v_call: TRBV14
cdr3_nt: TGTGCCAGCAGCCCGGACAGGGGGAGTAACACCGGGGAGCTGTTTTTT
cdr3_aa: CASSPDRGSNTGELFF

j_call: TRBJ1-2
d_call: TRBD1
v_call: TRBV9
cdr3_nt: TGTGCCAGCAGCGAGGGCCGGGACAGGGTTGTTGGCTACACCTTC
cdr3_aa: CASSEGRDRVVGYTF

j_call: TRBJ2-7
d_call: .
v_call: TRBV27
cdr3_nt: TGTGCCAGCAGACAGTACAGGGTTGACGAGCAGTACTTC
cdr3_aa: CASRQYRVDEQYF

j_call: TRBJ1-1
d_call: .
v_call: TRBV2
cdr3_nt: TGTGCCAGCAGGCGTAGCCCGAACACTGAAGCTTTCTTT
cdr3_aa: CASRRSPNTEAFF

j_call: TRBJ2-1
d_call: .
v_call: TRBV4-2
cdr3_nt: TGTGCCAGCAGCCAAGTGGGCAGGCTCAATGAGCAGTTCTTC
cdr3_aa: CASSQVGRLNEQFF

j_call: TRBJ1-5
d_call: .
v_call: TRBV5-1
cdr3_nt: TGCGCCAGCAGCTTTACAGGGAATCAGCCCCAGCATTTT
cdr3_aa: CASSFTGNQPQHF

j_call: TRBJ1-5
d_call: TRBD1
v_call: TRBV5-6
cdr3_nt: TGTGCCAGCAGCTCGTTTGTGGACAGGCCGGGCAATCAGCCCCAGCATTTT
cdr3_aa: CASSSFVDRPGNQPQHF

j_call: TRBJ2-1
d_call: .
v_call: TRBV6-5
cdr3_nt: TGTGCCAGCAGTTACTTAGGTGACAACAATGAGCAGTTCTTC
cdr3_aa: CASSYLGDNNEQFF

j_call: TRBJ1-3
d_call: TRBD1
v_call: TRBV6-1
cdr3_nt: TGTGCCAGCAGTGAATGGACAGGGCTCTCTGGAAACACCATATATTTT
cdr3_aa: CASSEWTGLSGNTIYF

j_call: TRBJ2-5
d_call: TRBD2
v_call: TRBV9
cdr3_nt: TGTGCCAGCAGCGTAGACCCCCTAGCGGGGGGCCGTCGGGAGACCCAGTACTTC
cdr3_aa: CASSVDPLAGGRRETQYF